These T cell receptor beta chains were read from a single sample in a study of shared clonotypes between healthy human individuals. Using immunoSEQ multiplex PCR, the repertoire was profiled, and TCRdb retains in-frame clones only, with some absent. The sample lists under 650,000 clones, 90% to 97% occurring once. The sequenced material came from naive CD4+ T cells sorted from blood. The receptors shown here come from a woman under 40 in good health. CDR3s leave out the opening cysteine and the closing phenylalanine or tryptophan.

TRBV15 ATSRQASGLGMYEQY
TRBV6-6 ASSWGQGVADTQY
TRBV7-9 ASIPGYRGTETQY
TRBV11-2 ASSFEPAGYGYT
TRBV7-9 ASSPGPDTQY
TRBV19 ASRDSGRPTDTQY
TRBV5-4 ASSLVKSRSSYEQY
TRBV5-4 ASSLGGQGIKFNEQF
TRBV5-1 ASSLAPYVISDTQY
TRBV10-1 ASSESLNQPQH
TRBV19 ASTPDRDSYNEQF
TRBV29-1 SAGAGETQY
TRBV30 AWSAHRIRYT
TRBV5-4 ASSSSSGRRGGEQF
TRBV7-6 ASSSENRDSNYGYT
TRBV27 ASSLSGLGPSTDTQY
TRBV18 ASSYGPNNSPLH
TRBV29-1 SVAGQGEKLF
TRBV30 AWSVEAFRPEAF
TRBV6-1 ASRTRGVLETQY
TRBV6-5 ASRRTGDYEQY
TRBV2 ASHDSSGANVLT
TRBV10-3 AVAGETDTQY
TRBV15 ATSSWGDPYEQY
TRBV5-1 ASSFGPGEQY
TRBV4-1 ASSQIAGEAYEQY
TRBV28 ASQTGQGGNTIY
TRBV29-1 SVGGAGLATNEKLF
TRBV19 ASSSGTRVKTGELF
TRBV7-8 ASSYRLPNTEAF
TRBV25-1 ASSEDGRSYEQY
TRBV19 ASSIGEGRMINYGYT
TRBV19 ASKEVGDEKLF
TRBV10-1 ASRAGDSHHGNEQF
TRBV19 ASSTSGQGQETQY
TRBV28 ASSFVGYGYT
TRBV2 ASSQTREASYGYT
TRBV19 ASSKDSSYEQY
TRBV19 ASSSSDTSDTQY
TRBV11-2 ASSLKPTWPETQY
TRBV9 AERRASFTDTQY